The rows below give T cell receptor beta chains drawn from one sample of a study of cytomegalovirus exposure and HLA in healthy donors. Produced via immunoSEQ multiplex PCR; TCRdb's table is partial and in-frame only. The profile shows around 100,000 clones, 74% of them singletons. Sequenced material: PBMCs. All receptors derive from a man aged 30 to 45 in good health and CMV-seropositive. The CDR3 runs from the conserved cysteine through the conserved F or W. Fields, in order: V gene, J gene, D gene, clone size, CDR3 protein, CDR3 DNA. A D gene is named only where the DNA matches it firmly. Only some rows state a clone size, as once, few, many or a class for expanded clones.

V gene: TRBV28; J gene: TRBJ1-2; D gene: TRBD1; clone size: NA; CDR3 protein: CASSSSGTGGYYGYTF; CDR3 DNA: TGTGCCAGCAGTTCATCCGGGACAGGGGGATACTATGGCTACACCTTC
V gene: TRBV6-1; J gene: TRBJ2-7; D gene: NA; clone size: NA; CDR3 protein: CASRIDRSYEQYF; CDR3 DNA: TGTGCCAGCAGGATAGACAGATCCTACGAGCAGTACTTC
V gene: TRBV5-1; J gene: TRBJ1-4; D gene: NA; clone size: few; CDR3 protein: CASSLDGLNEKLFF; CDR3 DNA: TGCGCCAGCAGCTTGGACGGTCTTAATGAAAAACTGTTTTTT
V gene: TRBV7-9; J gene: TRBJ1-2; D gene: TRBD1; clone size: NA; CDR3 protein: CASSPSLGTGNYGYTF; CDR3 DNA: TGTGCCAGCAGCCCCTCCCTCGGGACAGGGAACTATGGCTACACCTTC
V gene: TRBV10-2; J gene: TRBJ2-1; D gene: TRBD2; clone size: NA; CDR3 protein: CASGWAGGRNEQFF; CDR3 DNA: TGCGCCAGCGGTTGGGCGGGGGGGCGTAATGAGCAGTTCTTC
V gene: TRBV11-2; J gene: TRBJ2-5; D gene: NA; clone size: NA; CDR3 protein: CASSLAGDIETQYF; CDR3 DNA: TGTGCCAGCAGCTTAGCGGGGGATATAGAGACCCAGTACTTC
V gene: TRBV7-6; J gene: TRBJ1-5; D gene: TRBD1; clone size: few; CDR3 protein: CASSLEQGERAYQPQHF; CDR3 DNA: TGTGCCAGCAGCTTAGAACAGGGGGAGAGGGCTTATCAGCCCCAGCATTTT
V gene: TRBV14; J gene: TRBJ2-3; D gene: TRBD1; clone size: NA; CDR3 protein: CASSLYRGPAEDTQYF; CDR3 DNA: TGTGCCAGCAGCCTATACAGGGGGCCAGCGGAAGATACGCAGTATTTT
V gene: TRBV6-5; J gene: TRBJ1-2; D gene: TRBD1; clone size: many; CDR3 protein: CASSLGTGGQGYTF; CDR3 DNA: TGTGCCAGCAGCCTCGGGACAGGGGGCCAGGGCTACACCTTC
V gene: TRBV7-7; J gene: TRBJ2-1; D gene: NA; clone size: NA; CDR3 protein: CASSLGGGSYNEQFF; CDR3 DNA: TGTGCCAGCAGCTTAGGGGGGGGCTCATACAATGAGCAGTTCTTC
V gene: TRBV11-2; J gene: TRBJ2-7; D gene: NA; clone size: NA; CDR3 protein: CASSPGGFSYEQYF; CDR3 DNA: TGTGCCAGCAGCCCCGGGGGTTTCTCCTACGAGCAGTACTTC
V gene: TRBV5-4; J gene: TRBJ1-1; D gene: TRBD1; clone size: NA; CDR3 protein: CASSDRDRGLGTEAFF; CDR3 DNA: TGTGCCAGCAGCGATCGGGACAGGGGATTGGGGACTGAAGCTTTCTTT
V gene: TRBV5-1; J gene: TRBJ2-3; D gene: TRBD2; clone size: NA; CDR3 protein: CASSLANSGGTDTQYF; CDR3 DNA: TGCGCCAGCAGCTTGGCCAATAGCGGGGGGACAGATACGCAGTATTTT
V gene: TRBV6-5; J gene: TRBJ1-1; D gene: NA; clone size: NA; CDR3 protein: CASSLSSGRNTEAFF; CDR3 DNA: TGTGCCAGCAGCCTATCCTCGGGGAGGAACACTGAAGCTTTCTTT
V gene: TRBV28; J gene: TRBJ2-7; D gene: TRBD1; clone size: NA; CDR3 protein: CASSLQGAGEQYF; CDR3 DNA: TGTGCCAGCAGTTTACAGGGGGCGGGCGAGCAGTACTTC
V gene: TRBV27; J gene: TRBJ2-7; D gene: TRBD2; clone size: few; CDR3 protein: CASSFSGGWESEQYF; CDR3 DNA: TGTGCCAGCAGTTTCTCGGGGGGATGGGAGTCCGAGCAGTACTTC
V gene: TRBV7-9; J gene: TRBJ2-3; D gene: NA; clone size: NA; CDR3 protein: CASLSFRTSTDTQYF; CDR3 DNA: TGTGCCAGCCTCAGTTTCCGGACTAGCACAGATACGCAGTATTTT
V gene: TRBV11-2; J gene: TRBJ2-2; D gene: TRBD1; clone size: NA; CDR3 protein: CASRPGQGFTGELFF; CDR3 DNA: TGTGCCAGCAGACCGGGACAGGGATTCACCGGGGAGCTGTTTTTT
V gene: TRBV5-1; J gene: TRBJ1-2; D gene: NA; clone size: NA; CDR3 protein: CASSLGEYRYGYTF; CDR3 DNA: TGCGCCAGCAGCTTGGGAGAGTATCGCTATGGCTACACCTTC
V gene: TRBV19; J gene: TRBJ2-7; D gene: NA; clone size: NA; CDR3 protein: CARGLQGSPDEQYF; CDR3 DNA: TGTGCCAGGGGGTTACAGGGTTCTCCTGACGAGCAGTACTTC
V gene: TRBV4-2; J gene: TRBJ2-1; D gene: NA; clone size: few; CDR3 protein: CASSTGNEQFF; CDR3 DNA: TGTGCCAGCAGCACCGGTAATGAGCAGTTCTTC
V gene: TRBV25-1; J gene: TRBJ2-2; D gene: TRBD2; clone size: once; CDR3 protein: CASSDLGGVNTGELFF; CDR3 DNA: TGTGCCAGCAGTGACCTCGGGGGGGTGAACACCGGGGAGCTGTTTTTT
V gene: TRBV28; J gene: TRBJ1-2; D gene: NA; clone size: NA; CDR3 protein: CASADEGYTF; CDR3 DNA: TGTGCCAGTGCTGATGAGGGCTACACCTTC
V gene: TRBV4-1; J gene: TRBJ1-3; D gene: TRBD1; clone size: NA; CDR3 protein: CASSHSGTAAGNTIYF; CDR3 DNA: TGCGCCAGCAGCCACTCCGGGACAGCGGCTGGAAACACCATATATTTT
V gene: TRBV19; J gene: TRBJ1-2; D gene: NA; clone size: NA; CDR3 protein: CASSIASQINGYTF; CDR3 DNA: TGTGCCAGTAGTATAGCTTCACAAATTAATGGCTACACCTTC
V gene: TRBV2; J gene: TRBJ2-7; D gene: TRBD1; clone size: few; CDR3 protein: CASSFGQGDYEQYF; CDR3 DNA: TGTGCCAGCAGTTTCGGACAGGGGGACTACGAGCAGTACTTC
V gene: TRBV5-6; J gene: TRBJ2-2; D gene: TRBD1; clone size: NA; CDR3 protein: CASSIGTGVTGELFF; CDR3 DNA: TGTGCCAGCAGCATCGGGACAGGGGTTACCGGGGAGCTGTTTTTT
V gene: TRBV20-1; J gene: TRBJ2-1; D gene: NA; clone size: NA; CDR3 protein: CSAPSGTEQFF; CDR3 DNA: TGCAGTGCTCCTTCCGGGACAGAGCAGTTCTTC
V gene: TRBV5-6; J gene: TRBJ2-5; D gene: NA; clone size: NA; CDR3 protein: CASSEVLSGETQYF; CDR3 DNA: TGTGCCAGCAGCGAGGTCCTCAGCGGAGAGACCCAGTACTTC
V gene: TRBV5-1; J gene: TRBJ1-2; D gene: NA; clone size: few; CDR3 protein: CASSLEQDYGYTF; CDR3 DNA: TGCGCCAGCAGCTTGGAACAGGACTATGGCTACACCTTC
V gene: TRBV7-9; J gene: TRBJ2-7; D gene: NA; clone size: NA; CDR3 protein: CSSSLFGDTSSYEQYF; CDR3 DNA: TGTTCCAGCAGCTTATTCGGGGACACAAGCTCCTACGAGCAGTACTTC
V gene: TRBV5-1; J gene: TRBJ1-1; D gene: NA; clone size: many; CDR3 protein: CASSLGYGGADTEAFF; CDR3 DNA: TGCGCCAGCAGCTTGGGCTATGGGGGGGCGGACACTGAAGCTTTCTTT
V gene: TRBV19; J gene: TRBJ2-7; D gene: TRBD2; clone size: NA; CDR3 protein: CASSVALSSGGSYEQYF; CDR3 DNA: TGTGCCAGTAGTGTAGCACTCTCTAGCGGGGGCTCCTACGAGCAGTACTTC
V gene: TRBV7-9; J gene: TRBJ2-1; D gene: NA; clone size: NA; CDR3 protein: CASSLLSGKKQFF; CDR3 DNA: TGTGCCAGCAGCTTACTTTCGGGGAAGAAGCAGTTCTTC
V gene: TRBV7-6; J gene: TRBJ2-5; D gene: NA; clone size: few; CDR3 protein: CASSPRSAMETQYF; CDR3 DNA: TGTGCCAGCAGCCCTCGATCTGCGATGGAGACCCAGTACTTC
V gene: TRBV19; J gene: TRBJ2-1; D gene: TRBD2; clone size: NA; CDR3 protein: CASSLERLASNEQFF; CDR3 DNA: TGTGCCAGTAGTCTTGAGAGACTAGCCTCCAATGAGCAGTTCTTC
V gene: TRBV6-1; J gene: TRBJ1-1; D gene: NA; clone size: NA; CDR3 protein: CASSEGWTANTEAFF; CDR3 DNA: TGTGCCAGCAGTGAAGGGTGGACAGCGAACACTGAAGCTTTCTTT
V gene: TRBV7-6; J gene: TRBJ1-1; D gene: NA; clone size: NA; CDR3 protein: CASSLREPRGNTEAFF; CDR3 DNA: TGTGCCAGCAGCTTAAGGGAGCCCAGGGGGAACACTGAAGCTTTCTTT
V gene: TRBV27; J gene: TRBJ2-5; D gene: TRBD1; clone size: NA; CDR3 protein: CASSLPPYPGTGAQKYF; CDR3 DNA: TGTGCCAGCAGTTTACCTCCGTACCCTGGGACAGGGGCCCAGAAGTACTTC
V gene: TRBV7-2; J gene: TRBJ2-3; D gene: TRBD2; clone size: NA; CDR3 protein: CASSGTSGGGDTQYF; CDR3 DNA: TGTGCCAGCAGCGGGACTAGCGGGGGAGGCGATACGCAGTATTTT
V gene: TRBV29-1; J gene: TRBJ1-1; D gene: NA; clone size: NA; CDR3 protein: CSVEDAGVATEAFF; CDR3 DNA: TGCAGCGTTGAAGACGCGGGGGTTGCCACTGAAGCTTTCTTT
V gene: TRBV14; J gene: TRBJ1-3; D gene: TRBD1; clone size: NA; CDR3 protein: CASSRTGISGNTIYF; CDR3 DNA: TGTGCCAGCAGCCGGACAGGTATCTCTGGAAACACCATATATTTT
V gene: TRBV7-9; J gene: TRBJ1-1; D gene: NA; clone size: few; CDR3 protein: CASSSAGVNTEAFF; CDR3 DNA: TGTGCCAGCAGCTCGGCAGGGGTGAACACTGAAGCTTTCTTT
V gene: TRBV7-2; J gene: TRBJ2-7; D gene: NA; clone size: NA; CDR3 protein: CASSLKGDQGGIYEQYF; CDR3 DNA: TGTGCCAGCAGCTTAAAGGGGGACCAGGGGGGTATCTACGAGCAGTACTTC
V gene: TRBV18; J gene: TRBJ1-1; D gene: NA; clone size: few; CDR3 protein: CASSPRTGRDTEAFF; CDR3 DNA: TGTGCCAGCTCACCCCGGACGGGAAGGGACACTGAAGCTTTCTTT
V gene: TRBV19; J gene: TRBJ1-6; D gene: NA; clone size: NA; CDR3 protein: CASSLQNSPLHF; CDR3 DNA: TGTGCCAGTAGTCTACAGAATTCACCCCTCCACTTT
V gene: TRBV10-2; J gene: TRBJ1-5; D gene: NA; clone size: NA; CDR3 protein: CASSVQVDQPQHF; CDR3 DNA: TGCGCCAGCAGTGTCCAGGTGGATCAGCCCCAGCATTTT
V gene: TRBV19; J gene: TRBJ2-5; D gene: TRBD2; clone size: few; CDR3 protein: CASSLGTSGGLQETQYF; CDR3 DNA: TGTGCCAGTAGTCTTGGGACTAGCGGGGGCCTACAAGAGACCCAGTACTTC
V gene: TRBV9; J gene: TRBJ2-1; D gene: NA; clone size: NA; CDR3 protein: CASSVSSGFEQFF; CDR3 DNA: TGTGCCAGCAGCGTATCATCCGGGTTTGAGCAGTTCTTC
V gene: TRBV5-4; J gene: TRBJ2-2; D gene: TRBD1; clone size: NA; CDR3 protein: CASSSTGLDGELFF; CDR3 DNA: TGTGCCAGCAGCTCGACAGGGCTGGACGGGGAGCTGTTTTTT
V gene: TRBV18; J gene: TRBJ1-1; D gene: TRBD1; clone size: few; CDR3 protein: CASSPPGQGEAFF; CDR3 DNA: TGTGCCAGCTCACCACCGGGACAGGGTGAAGCTTTCTTT
V gene: TRBV7-9; J gene: TRBJ2-1; D gene: TRBD1; clone size: once; CDR3 protein: CASSLATGSYNEQFF; CDR3 DNA: TGTGCCAGCAGCTTAGCGACAGGGTCCTACAATGAGCAGTTCTTC
V gene: TRBV12-5; J gene: TRBJ1-1; D gene: NA; clone size: NA; CDR3 protein: CASASRGNTEAFF; CDR3 DNA: TGTGCTAGTGCTTCCCGGGGAAACACTGAAGCTTTCTTT
V gene: TRBV11-2; J gene: TRBJ2-7; D gene: NA; clone size: NA; CDR3 protein: CASSLAGTSGEQYF; CDR3 DNA: TGTGCCAGCAGCTTAGCCGGGACATCCGGCGAGCAGTACTTC